This is a list of T cell receptor beta chains from one sample in a study of cytomegalovirus exposure and HLA in healthy donors. The repertoire was sequenced with immunoSEQ multiplex PCR; TCRdb's copy has only in-frame clones and lacks some. This table holds over 200,000 clones, around four fifths found once. The material sequenced was PBMCs. The origin of the receptors is a woman aged 18-35 years in good health and CMV-seronegative. Each CDR3 is given with its conserved first and last residue. The D gene is left open where the match is weak. Expanded clones get a size class; other rows say once, few or many, or leave the size out.

TRBV11-2	-	-	TRBJ2-7	CASSLSGPYEQYF	TGTGCCAGCAGCTTATCAGGTCCCTACGAGCAGTACTTC
TRBV28	-	-	TRBJ2-7	CASSLNSQNRAEQYF	TGTGCCAGCAGTTTGAATTCTCAAAATCGGGCCGAGCAGTACTTC
TRBV5-6	-	-	TRBJ1-6	CASSRKRDNRNSPLHF	TGTGCCAGCAGCAGGAAACGGGACAACCGGAATTCACCCCTCCACTTT
TRBV5-1	-	-	TRBJ1-1	CASSLVGRQGYMNTEAFF	TGCGCCAGCAGCTTGGTTGGCCGTCAAGGTTACATGAACACTGAAGCTTTCTTT
TRBV6-1	TRBD1	once	TRBJ2-7	CASSELGQESYEQYF	TGTGCCAGCAGTGAACTGGGACAGGAGTCCTACGAGCAGTACTTC
TRBV11-2	-	-	TRBJ2-1	CASSLVVRGYNEQFF	TGTGCCAGCAGCTTAGTGGTGCGGGGCTACAATGAGCAGTTCTTC
TRBV10-1	TRBD2	-	TRBJ2-7	CASSLGREYEQYF	TGCGCCAGCAGCCTAGGGAGGGAATACGAGCAGTACTTC
TRBV6-5	-	-	TRBJ1-6	CASRARGNHNSPLHF	TGTGCCAGCAGGGCCCGGGGGAATCATAATTCACCCCTCCACTTT
TRBV2	TRBD1	-	TRBJ2-2	CASEGQGARPGELFF	TGTGCCAGCGAAGGACAGGGGGCGAGACCCGGGGAGCTGTTTTTT
TRBV27	-	-	TRBJ2-3	CASSFNEASTDTQYF	TGTGCCAGCAGTTTTAATGAAGCTAGCACAGATACGCAGTATTTT
TRBV6-1	TRBD2	-	TRBJ2-3	CASIPSGMMDTQYF	TGTGCCAGCATACCTAGCGGGATGATGGATACGCAGTATTTT
TRBV6-5	-	-	TRBJ1-1	CASSGRESGTEAFF	TGTGCCAGCAGTGGCAGGGAGAGCGGCACTGAAGCTTTCTTT
TRBV5-1	TRBD1	-	TRBJ1-5	CASSPTGGVEPQHF	TGCGCCAGCAGCCCGACAGGGGGCGTCGAACCCCAGCATTTT
TRBV18	TRBD1	once	TRBJ1-1	CASSPKDRINTEAFF	TGTGCCAGCTCACCTAAGGACAGGATTAACACTGAAGCTTTCTTT
TRBV15	-	-	TRBJ1-1	CATSGRTANTEAFF	TGTGCCACCAGCGGTCGGACGGCGAACACTGAAGCTTTCTTT
TRBV9	-	-	TRBJ1-1	CASSDQGNTEAFF	TGTGCCAGCAGCGACCAGGGGAACACTGAAGCTTTCTTT
TRBV6-1	-	once	TRBJ2-7	CASKRGSGSSYEQYF	TGTGCCAGCAAGAGGGGCTCGGGCAGTAGTTACGAGCAGTACTTC
TRBV19	-	-	TRBJ1-5	CASSRPPGGNQPQHF	TGTGCCAGTAGTAGACCGCCAGGGGGCAATCAGCCCCAGCATTTT
TRBV27	TRBD2	-	TRBJ2-1	CASLGTSGRSSYNEQFF	TGTGCCAGCCTCGGGACTAGCGGGAGGAGCTCCTACAATGAGCAGTTCTTC
TRBV20-1	-	-	TRBJ2-1	CSWGFNEQFF	TGCAGTTGGGGGTTCAATGAGCAGTTCTTC
TRBV9	-	once	TRBJ2-1	CASSVVPTDEQFF	TGTGCCAGCAGCGTTGTGCCGACCGATGAGCAGTTCTTC
TRBV6-1	-	few	TRBJ1-4	CASSEEAGTNEKLFF	TGTGCCAGCAGTGAAGAGGCAGGGACTAATGAAAAACTGTTTTTT
TRBV30	-	-	TRBJ2-3	CAWSEGRTDTQYF	TGTGCCTGGAGTGAGGGTCGCACAGATACGCAGTATTTT
TRBV9	-	-	TRBJ2-2	CASSVVGGGNTGELFF	TGTGCCAGCAGCGTAGTCGGGGGCGGGAACACCGGGGAGCTGTTTTTT
TRBV6-1	-	few	TRBJ2-7	CASRDAATTYEQYF	TGTGCCAGCAGAGATGCGGCGACCACCTACGAGCAGTACTTC
TRBV27	-	-	TRBJ2-7	CASSLPGGDEQYF	TGTGCCAGCAGTCTCCCCGGGGGTGACGAGCAGTACTTC
TRBV27	-	once	TRBJ1-4	CASRQGRVQKLFF	TGTGCCAGCAGGCAGGGGAGAGTACAAAAACTGTTTTTT
TRBV19	-	-	TRBJ1-2	CASTARGGYTF	TGTGCCAGTACCGCCAGGGGTGGCTACACCTTC
TRBV7-3	-	many	TRBJ1-1	CASSDQGNTEAFF	TGTGCCAGCAGCGACCAGGGGAACACTGAAGCTTTCTTT
TRBV11-2	-	-	TRBJ1-1	CASSYGPLDTEAFF	TGTGCCAGCAGTTACGGGCCCTTGGACACTGAAGCTTTCTTT
TRBV4-1	TRBD2	-	TRBJ2-1	CASSQDGRLAGGFSDEQFF	TGCGCCAGCAGCCAAGATGGTAGGCTAGCGGGAGGGTTTTCCGATGAGCAGTTCTTC
TRBV6-1	-	-	TRBJ2-7	CTCSDSTYEQYF	TGCACCTGCTCGGACAGCACCTACGAGCAGTACTTC
TRBV9	TRBD1	-	TRBJ1-2	CASSARQGWTSNYGYTF	TGTGCCAGCAGCGCCCGACAGGGATGGACTTCTAACTATGGCTACACCTTC
TRBV6-1	-	-	TRBJ2-7	CASSDPQTRGEQYF	TGTGCCAGCAGTGACCCTCAGACTAGGGGGGAGCAGTACTTC
TRBV7-9	TRBD1	few	TRBJ2-7	CASSLGQGADEQYF	TGTGCCAGCAGCTTAGGACAGGGGGCCGACGAGCAGTACTTC
TRBV4-1	-	once	TRBJ2-5	CASSQDVRGETQYF	TGCGCCAGCAGCCAAGATGTTCGGGGAGAGACCCAGTACTTC
TRBV6-1	TRBD1	-	TRBJ1-5	CASSGNRGSNQPQHF	TGTGCCAGCAGTGGTAACAGGGGGAGCAATCAGCCCCAGCATTTT
TRBV30	-	-	TRBJ2-3	CAMYSSTDTQYF	TGTGCCATGTACAGTAGCACAGATACGCAGTATTTT
TRBV7-9	-	-	TRBJ1-6	CASSLGSGPLVSPLHF	TGTGCCAGCAGCTTAGGGTCTGGACCTCTAGTTTCACCCCTCCACTTT
TRBV18	TRBD1	-	TRBJ1-1	CASSPTGRNTEAFF	TGTGCCAGCTCACCGACAGGGCGGAACACTGAAGCTTTCTTT
TRBV9	TRBD2	-	TRBJ2-1	CASSVVSSGGANEQFF	TGTGCCAGCAGCGTAGTGTCTAGCGGGGGGGCGAATGAGCAGTTCTTC
TRBV15	TRBD2	-	TRBJ2-1	CATTPGLAGGPQGNEQFF	TGTGCCACGACCCCCGGACTAGCGGGAGGACCTCAAGGCAATGAGCAGTTCTTC
TRBV5-1	-	-	TRBJ2-1	CASGRGPPNEQFF	TGCGCCAGCGGTCGCGGCCCCCCCAATGAGCAGTTCTTC
TRBV5-6	TRBD1	-	TRBJ2-1	CASSLAFWTGDNEQFF	TGTGCCAGCAGCTTGGCTTTTTGGACAGGGGACAATGAGCAGTTCTTC
TRBV27	TRBD1	-	TRBJ2-7	CASSRGPSGTGDRYEQYF	TGTGCCAGCAGCCGGGGGCCCTCCGGGACAGGAGACCGCTACGAGCAGTACTTC
TRBV5-1	-	once	TRBJ1-2	CASSPTTGIWNGYTF	TGCGCCAGCAGCCCGACGACAGGAATTTGGAATGGCTACACCTTC
TRBV5-1	-	-	TRBJ1-1	CASRGALNTEAFF	TGCGCCAGCAGGGGGGCCCTGAACACTGAAGCTTTCTTT